The 10 T cell receptor beta chains in this list originate from one sample, sequenced in a study of blood T cell repertoires in COVID-19. The table came from immunoSEQ multiplex PCR; TCRdb's copy has only in-frame clones and leaves some out. This table holds tens of thousands of clones, around 88% found once. Material: peripheral blood. These TCRs come from a woman between 65 and 79 years old with acute or convalescent COVID-19.

The chain employs TRBV6-4 and TRBJ1-2; no clear D. This CDR3 region has 13 residues. The ends were cut back, 6 bases at V and 3 bases at J, with 11 bases in the middle. The germline V gene has CDR1 MRHNA and CDR2 SNTAGT. In DNA form, the CDR3 reads TGTGCCAGCAGCCCCGACGGGGACTATGGCTACACCTTC. It codes for CASSPDGDYGYTF.

This clone showed up just once. This chain joins TRBV7-8 and TRBJ2-1; TRBD2 might be the D (6 bases). The CDR3 has 15 amino acids. V was trimmed by 0 bases and J by 4 bases, leaving 10 bases between them. CDR1 is SGHVS and CDR2 is FQNEAQ in the germline V gene. CDR3 residues: CASSLALGRYNEQFF. The CDR3 region has the DNA TGTGCCAGCAGCTTAGCGTTGGGGAGGTACAATGAGCAGTTCTTC.

The chain links TRBV4-2 to TRBJ2-3; 9 bases line up with TRBD1. Germline CDR1 is LGHNA and CDR2 is YNFKEQ. CDR3 size: 16 residues. With 4 bases clipped from V and 4 bases from J, the junction kept 9 bases outside the gene matches. CDR3 loop: CASSPGQGRISDTQYF. The CDR3 DNA follows: TGTGCCAGCAGCCCCGGACAGGGGCGAATATCAGATACGCAGTATTTT.

The chain recombines TRBV11-1 with TRBJ2-7; 11 positions match TRBD2. The V and J ends lost 3 bases and 7 bases, in that order; junction bases with no gene match: 5. The CDR3 has 14 amino acids. Germline V lookup: CDR1 SGHAT, CDR2 FQDESV (reference sequence). In DNA form, the CDR3 reads TGTGCCAGCAGCTTGGGACTAGCGGTAGTGGAGCAGTACTTC. It is translated as CASSLGLAVVEQYF.

The rearrangement joins TRBV7-3 to TRBJ2-7; 9 bases line up with TRBD2. Germline V gene sequence: CDR1 SGHTA, CDR2 FQGTGA. Trimming at V came to 2 bases and at J to 6 bases, leaving 5 bases not matched to a gene. There are 14 residues in the CDR3. The CDR3 nucleotides read TGTGCCAGCAGCTTATCAATGACTAGCGGCGAGCAGTACTTC. Translation: CASSLSMTSGEQYF.

V usage is TRBV30 and J usage is TRBJ2-3; the D gene is possibly TRBD1 (5 bases). Trimming cost V 2 bases and J 5 bases, with 11 bases left between them. The CDR3 spans 13 residues. Germline-derived CDR1 and CDR2 are GTSNPN and SVGIG (reference sequence). CDR3 bases: TGTGCCTGGAGTACAGGTTTGGGAGATACGCAGTATTTT. Translation gives CAWSTGLGDTQYF.

The chain has TRBV18 and TRBJ2-7, with D unresolved. The CDR3 consists of 14 residues. Germline loops: CDR1 KGHSH, CDR2 LQKENI. Deletions cut 3 bases from V and 0 bases from J, with 9 bases between. CDR3 sequence reads: CASSPPGFSYEQYF. CDR3 nucleotides: TGTGCCAGCTCACCCCCCGGTTTCTCCTACGAGCAGTACTTC.

The CDR3, as DNA: TGTGCCAGCAGTTTGGACAGGGAAAATTCACCCCTCCACTTT. As protein: CASSLDRENSPLHF. The chain has TRBV28 and TRBJ1-6, with TRBD1 matching 8 bases. J gave up 7 bases and V 3 bases, and 2 bases lay outside the gene matches. The germline V gene encodes CDR1 MDHEN and CDR2 SYDVKM. CDR3 length equals 14 residues. The complete variable domain, with remaining parts taken from reference TRBV28 and TRBJ1-6, reads DVKVTQSSRYLVKRTGEKVFLECVQDMDHENMFWYRQDPGLGLRLIYFSYDVKMKEKGDIPEGYSVSREKKERFSLILESASTNQTSMYLCASSLDRENSPLHFGNGTRLTVT.

The CDR3 is CASSPKPSSGANVLTF. In nucleotides, the CDR3 is TGTGCCAGCTCACCGAAACCGAGCTCTGGGGCCAACGTCCTGACTTTC. The rearrangement joins TRBV18 to TRBJ2-6; no reliable D call. From germline, CDR1 is KGHSH and CDR2 LQKENI. The CDR3 length is 16 residues. Trimming left V 3 bases short and J 0 bases short, with 9 bases between.

The V call is TRBV30, the J call TRBJ2-3, with D perhaps matching TRBD1 (6 bases). Trimming took 3 bases from V and 6 from J, leaving 16 bases between them. The germline gives CDR1 GTSNPN, CDR2 SVGIG (reference sequence). This CDR3 spans 14 amino acids. CDR3 DNA sequence: TGTGCCTGGAGCGGACAGAATTACGCGGATACGCAGTATTTT. Protein sequence: CAWSGQNYADTQYF.